The 9 T cell receptor beta chains below were found in one sample sequenced in a study of blood T cell repertoires in COVID-19. Profiling relied on immunoSEQ multiplex PCR, and the TCRdb table lists in-frame clones only, not all of them. The sample includes more than 65,000 clones, more than 65% seen only once; the top ten take approximately 9.3%. Sequenced material: peripheral blood. These receptors all come from a woman aged 50 to 60 with acute or convalescent COVID-19.

This clone was detected a few times. The V gene is TRBV30, the J gene TRBJ1-4; TRBD1 matches at 10 bases. Trimming at V came to 3 bases and at J to 7 bases, leaving 8 bases not matched to a gene. The CDR3 is 15 residues long. Germline V lookup: CDR1 GTSNPN, CDR2 SVGIG (reference sequence). DNA for the CDR3: TGTGCCTGGAGCGAATCCGGGACAGGGGTTGAAAAACTGTTTTTT. Translating it yields CAWSESGTGVEKLFF.

V usage is TRBV29-1 and J usage is TRBJ1-2, with D unclear. The CDR3 has 13 amino acids. V shed 3 bases and J shed 5 bases, with 13 bases lying between them. The germline V gene has CDR1 SQVTM and CDR2 ANQGSEA. The CDR3 DNA is TGCAGCGTTGACGCCCCGGGGAGATATGGCTACACCTTC. Translating gives CSVDAPGRYGYTF. Drawing the rest from reference TRBV29-1 and TRBJ1-2, the complete variable domain is SAVISQKPSRDICQRGTSLTIQCQVDSQVTMMFWYRQQPGQSLTLIATANQGSEATYESGFVIDKFPISRPNLTFSTLTVSNMSPEDSSIYLCSVDAPGRYGYTFGSGTRLTVV.

This clone was seen more than once but under ten times. The chain combines TRBV3-1 (or the pseudogene TRBV3-2) with TRBJ2-3; no clear D gene. Trimming pared 3 bases from V and 5 bases from J, leaving 6 bases between. The CDR3 has 12 residues. Germline loops: CDR1 LGHDT, CDR2 YNNKEL (reference sequence). The CDR3 DNA sequence: TGTGCCAGCAGCCACCAGGTAGATACGCAGTATTTT. It is translated as CASSHQVDTQYF.

This sequence joins TRBV7-9 and TRBJ1-1; D ambiguous. The CDR3 is 14 amino acids. Looked up from germline, CDR1 is SEHNR and CDR2 is FQNEAQ (reference sequence). With 5 bases removed from V and 5 bases from J, the gap between germline ends came to 15 bases. CDR3 nucleotides: TGTGCCAGCAGCACGACGGGAGCGGGAACTGAAGCTTTCTTT. Its protein product is CASSTTGAGTEAFF.

J is TRBJ2-1 and V is TRBV7-6; perhaps TRBD2 as D (5 bases). The V end was cut by 2 bases, the J end by 4 bases, with 18 bases between. There are 17 residues in the CDR3. Germline lookup yields CDR1 SGHVS and CDR2 FNYEAQ. The CDR3 here is CASSLRAEVVGYNEQFF. DNA for the CDR3: TGTGCCAGCAGCTTACGGGCGGAGGTCGTGGGATACAATGAGCAGTTCTTC.

The CDR3 loop reads CATAWQDTDTQYF. Here the CDR3 DNA reads TGTGCCACCGCCTGGCAGGACACAGATACGCAGTATTTT. The V gene is TRBV10-3, the J gene TRBJ2-3; no definite D call. This CDR3 region has 13 residues. The germline V and J ends were trimmed by 10 bases and 2 bases, with 13 bases remaining between them. Germline V gives CDR1 ENHRY, CDR2 SYGVKD.

The chain recombines TRBV18 with TRBJ2-7; D may be TRBD1 (5 bases). V dropped 6 bases and J dropped 3 bases, with 12 bases sitting between them. This CDR3 comprises 13 residues. Germline-derived CDR1 and CDR2 are KGHSH and LQKENI. The CDR3: CASSHSGIYEQYF. The CDR3 DNA reads as TGTGCCAGCTCCCACTCAGGGATCTACGAGCAGTACTTC.

The rearrangement uses TRBV28 and TRBJ1-1, with a weak D call TRBD1 (5 bases). V dropped 4 bases and J dropped 0 bases, with 15 bases sitting between them. The CDR3 runs 16 residues. CDR1 and CDR2 (germline): MDHEN, SYDVKM. The CDR3 DNA is TGTGCCAGCAGTTCCTCCATGGGACTTGTGAACACTGAAGCTTTCTTT. Amino acid sequence: CASSSSMGLVNTEAFF.

DNA of the CDR3: TGTGCCAGCAGCCTACCCTTGGAGGGGACTAGCGGGAGGAATGAGCAGTTCTTC. This gives the protein CASSLPLEGTSGRNEQFF. The rearrangement uses TRBV9 and TRBJ2-1, with 15 positions matching TRBD2. The CDR3 runs to 18 residues. The V gene end was trimmed by 4 bases and the J gene end by 7 bases; junction bases not matched to a gene: 12. CDR1 and CDR2 (germline): SGDLS, YYNGEE.